Shown below are 9 T cell receptor beta chains from a single sample sequenced in a study of tumor-infiltrating lymphocytes in primary liver carcinoma. Total RNA amounting to about 520 ng was the source from which TCR beta cDNA was made with a constant-region primer. A slightly modified ARM-PCR protocol with three nested multiplex PCR rounds produced these TCR beta libraries. Running 9 to 11 cycles apiece, the first two PCR rounds relied on TRBV1-TRBV30 forward primers together with a C-beta reverse primer. TCRdb re-called the multiplex PCR reads with MiXCR, one entry per CDR3 protein. The sample shows roughly 190,000 distinct CDR3 sequences, around four fifths of them seen only once. Co-extracted RNA and DNA came from roughly 20-30 mg of unsorted bulk tissue. The specimen was tumor tissue from primary liver carcinoma. Receptors originate from a man between 40 and 49 years old with primary liver carcinoma and hepatitis B virus infection.

On this clonotype: An end of the junction differs from the germline gene, which may be a read error. The J gene is TRBJ1-1, the V gene TRBV29-1, with D unresolved. The CDR3 contains 15 residues. Germline V lookup: CDR1 SQVTM, CDR2 ANQGSEA. The CDR3 DNA reads as TGCAGCGGGGCCCCATGTTGGGTCATGAACACTGAAGCCTTCTTT. It yields the protein CSGAPCWVMNTEAFF.

Points on this clonotype: The junction differs from germline at one of its ends, possibly a read error. The chain carries TRBV12-3 or TRBV12-4 and TRBJ2-7; D is unclear. The CDR3 runs to 13 residues. The CDR3 sequence is CARSLLRSYVQYF. The DNA for the CDR3 is TGTGCCAGGAGTTTACTCCGATCCTACGTGCAGTACTTC.

As regards this clonotype: The missing conserved phenylalanine or tryptophan at the end of this CDR3 makes a read error likely. The rearrangement joins TRBV12-3 or TRBV12-4 to TRBJ2-7, with TRBD2 identical over 7 bases. V was clipped by 4 bases and J by 4 bases; unmatched bases: 13. The CDR3 runs to 16 residues. This CDR3 reads CASSSGTIGSGYEQYI. The CDR3 DNA follows: TGTGCCAGCAGTTCCGGGACTATCGGGAGTGGTTACGAGCAGTACATC.

This clonotype turned up a few times. The rearrangement joins TRBV6-2 or TRBV6-3 to TRBJ2-1; D is possibly TRBD2 (6 bases). The germline V gene encodes CDR1 MNHEY and CDR2 SVGEGT. Trimming cost V 9 bases and J 7 bases, with 16 bases left between them. The CDR3 extends over 13 amino acids. The CDR3 protein is CASSLLATNEQFF. CDR3 nucleotides: TGTGCCAGTAGCCTGCTAGCGACTAATGAGCAGTTCTTC.

There are a few counts of this clonotype. A junction boundary mismatches the germline segment, possibly from a read error. The chain employs TRBV9 and TRBJ2-7; D possibly corresponds to TRBD1 (5 bases). This CDR3 has 13 amino acids. The germline V gene encodes CDR1 SGDLS and CDR2 YYNGEE. The CDR3: CASSVHQGYEQYF. The DNA of the CDR3 is TGTGCCAGCAGTGTTCACCAGGGCTACGAGCAGTATTTC.

The chain is built from TRBV11-3 and TRBJ1-2; TRBD1 agrees at 7 bases. V dropped 5 bases and J dropped 8; count of bases not matched to a gene: 20. The CDR3 runs to 17 residues. Germline assignment: CDR1 SGHNT and CDR2 YENEEA. The CDR3, as DNA: TGTGCCAGCAGCCCATCGGGACAGTCCTCATCGAACTCCGGCTACACCTTC. Encoded protein: CASSPSGQSSSNSGYTF.

The chain recombines TRBV12-3 or TRBV12-4 with TRBJ2-5, with 10 bases aligning to TRBD1. Trimming removed 4 bases from V and 2 bases from J; junction bases left unmatched: 7. The CDR3 length is 16 residues. Here the CDR3 DNA reads TGTGCCAGCAGTTCTCGGAGGACAGGGGGACAAGAGACCCAGTACTTC. Translation gives CASSSRRTGGQETQYF.

Concerning this clonotype: The junction does not match germline at one end; this may be a read error. The chain uses TRBV6-1 and TRBJ2-3; maybe TRBD2 (6 bases). Germline CDR1 is MNHNS and CDR2 is SASEGT. The CDR3 is made up of 15 amino acids. The CDR3 loop reads CASSESGSNSGTQYF. The CDR3 DNA is TGCGCCAGCAGTGAAAGTGGGAGTAATAGCGGTACGCAGTATTTT.

Concerning this clonotype itself: Here the CDR3 omits its conserved ending phenylalanine or tryptophan, so a read error is the likely source. The CDR3 DNA reads TGTGCCAGCAGCTCCCGGACTAGCGGTACAAGAAATGAACAGTTCTAT. Translated, it gives CASSSRTSGTRNEQFY. V and J are TRBV9 and TRBJ2-1, with 10 positions matching TRBD2. The CDR3 contains 16 residues. From germline, CDR1 is SGDLS and CDR2 YYNGEE.